The next 9 T cell receptor beta chains were all read from a single sample in a study of blood T cell repertoires in COVID-19 (dated by TCRdb to about 2020). The protocol used for the library was the immunoSEQ multiplex PCR assay. Drawn from immuneACCESS, this table holds only the in-frame rearrangements with V and J called that TCRdb kept. Clones are partly lost; checked studies trace under half to an unresolved V gene and leave the rest unexplained. For this sample there are 50,000 to 60,000 clones; about four fifths appear just once. The ten most abundant clones make up 6.9% of the sample. Input material: peripheral blood. These receptors all stem from a man between 65 and 80 years old with active COVID-19.

The chain uses TRBV12-3 or TRBV12-4 and TRBJ1-1; 10 nucleotides agree with TRBD1. V lost 8 bases to trimming and J lost 1 base; unmatched junction nucleotides: 1. This CDR3 contains 13 residues. CDR3 sequence reads: CASRDRGNTEAFF. CDR3 nucleotide sequence: TGTGCCAGCCGGGACAGGGGGAACACTGAAGCTTTCTTT.

Only a few counts were recorded for this clone. This sequence joins TRBV9 and TRBJ1-1; no clear D gene. The CDR3 is 14 amino acids. V shed 0 bases and J shed 4 bases, with 10 bases lying between them. Germline assignment: CDR1 SGDLS and CDR2 YYNGEE. This chain's CDR3 is CASSVATSSTEAFF. CDR3 coding DNA: TGTGCCAGCAGCGTAGCTACGTCGAGCACTGAAGCTTTCTTT.

The chain joins TRBV18 to TRBJ2-3; D possibly corresponds to TRBD2 (5 bases). V was cut by 4 bases and J by 4 bases, with 9 bases left in between. CDR3 size: 13 residues. Germline lookup yields CDR1 KGHSH and CDR2 LQKENI. The CDR3 here is CASSRELADTQYF. CDR3 DNA sequence: TGTGCCAGCTCACGGGAGCTGGCAGATACGCAGTATTTT.

This clone was seen a single time. V and J are TRBV7-8 and TRBJ2-5; no firm D call. V was pared by 1 base and J by 5 bases, with 8 bases between. CDR1 and CDR2 (germline): SGHVS, FQNEAQ. The CDR3 consists of 13 residues. The CDR3 region is CASSLDSWETQYF. CDR3 DNA sequence: TGTGCCAGCAGCTTAGACAGTTGGGAGACCCAGTACTTC.

The J gene is TRBJ1-2, the V gene TRBV7-2; D is uncertain. There are 13 residues in the CDR3. Germline loops: CDR1 SGHTA, CDR2 FQGNSA. Between the trimmed V and J ends, which lost 5 bases and 1 base, there was a span of 8 bases. The CDR3 here is CASSEYSNYGYTF. As DNA, the CDR3 is TGTGCCAGCAGCGAGTACAGTAACTATGGCTACACCTTC.

The gene calls are TRBV4-3 and TRBJ2-3; D may be TRBD2 (5 bases). V shed 5 bases and J shed 3 bases, with 12 bases lying between them. Germline values: CDR1 LGHNA, CDR2 YSLEER. CDR3 length equals 14 residues. In DNA form, the CDR3 reads TGCGCCAGCAGCGCGGGCAGTGGGACAGATACGCAGTATTTT. It specifies CASSAGSGTDTQYF.

The gene calls are TRBV30 and TRBJ2-4; no firm D call. V shed 7 bases and J shed 0 bases, with 16 bases lying between them. Germline V gene lookup returns CDR1 GTSNPN and CDR2 SVGIG (reference sequence). The CDR3 length is 15 residues. CDR3 region: CAFDRQQIAKNIQYF. DNA for the CDR3: TGTGCCTTCGACCGCCAACAGATAGCCAAAAACATTCAGTACTTC.

The gene calls are TRBV19 and TRBJ1-5; tentatively, D is TRBD1 (5 bases). V gave up 6 bases and J gave up 3 bases, with 9 bases separating them. The germline V gene has CDR1 LNHDA and CDR2 SQIVND (reference sequence). The CDR3 covers 13 residues. The CDR3 reads CASRDTVNQPQHF. The CDR3 DNA reads as TGTGCCAGTAGGGACACCGTCAATCAGCCCCAGCATTTT. The complete variable domain, with remaining parts taken from reference TRBV19 and TRBJ1-5, reads DGGITQSPKYLFRKEGQNVTLSCEQNLNHDAMYWYRQDPGQGLRLIYYSQIVNDFQKGDIAEGYSVSREKKESFPLTVTSAQKNPTAFYLCASRDTVNQPQHFGDGTRLSIL.

The chain combines TRBV5-1 with TRBJ2-2, with D perhaps TRBD2 (5 bases). Germline V CDR1 and CDR2: SGHRS, YFSETQ. V was pared by 4 bases and J by 6 bases, with 16 bases between. This CDR3 is 15 amino acids long. CDR3 nucleotide sequence: TGCGCCAGCAGCCCCGGGTCGAGGGCGTCCGGGGAGCTGTTTTTT. Translated: CASSPGSRASGELFF.